The 29 T cell receptor beta chains below come from one sample, sequenced in a study of blood T cell repertoires in COVID-19. Some clones are missing from TCRdb's copy, which holds only in-frame ones; the method was immunoSEQ multiplex PCR. Of about 520,000 clones in the sample, approximately 85% are singletons; the top ten hold about 3.2%. The sequenced material came from peripheral blood. The receptors here all came from a human donor in a cohort sampled during active COVID-19.

The CDR3 DNA reads as TGTGCCTGGAGTAGGTATGGGATACCGGACAGGGCTTCAAATAATTCACCCCTCCACTTT. This codes for CAWSRYGIPDRASNNSPLHF. The rearrangement uses TRBV30 and TRBJ1-6, with TRBD1 matching over 8 bases. Per germline, CDR1 GTSNPN and CDR2 SVGIG (reference sequence). The CDR3 totals 20 residues. V lost 2 bases and J lost 5; bases outside the gene matches: 20.

V gene TRBV11-2 combines with J gene TRBJ2-7, with 10 bases that match TRBD2. With 4 bases clipped from V and 6 bases from J, the junction kept 6 bases outside the gene matches. The CDR3 has 14 amino acids. Germline CDR1 SGHAT, CDR2 FQNNGV. In DNA, the CDR3 is TGTGCCAGCAGCTCAGTAGCGGGAGGTAGCGAGCAGTACTTC. Protein: CASSSVAGGSEQYF.

The CDR3 nucleotides are TGTGCCAGCAGCTTAACTGCAGGCCGGGGATTGAACACTGAAGCTTTCTTT. It codes for CASSLTAGRGLNTEAFF. The rearrangement uses TRBV7-3 and TRBJ1-1, with D uncertain. CDR1 SGHTA and CDR2 FQGTGA come from the germline V gene. This CDR3 comprises 17 residues. The V end lost 0 bases, the J end lost 0 bases, and 14 bases lay between the germline ends.

The chain links TRBV5-1 to TRBJ2-5; 9 positions match TRBD2. The germline V gene has CDR1 SGHRS and CDR2 YFSETQ. With V trimmed by 4 bases and J by 5 bases, 6 bases remained unmatched. The CDR3 is 14 residues long. The chain's CDR3 is CASSPAGGGETQYF. The CDR3 DNA follows: TGCGCCAGCAGCCCAGCGGGAGGAGGGGAGACCCAGTACTTC. Variable domain in full (rest from reference TRBV5-1 and TRBJ2-5): KAGVTQTPRYLIKTRGQQVTLSCSPISGHRSVSWYQQTPGQGLQFLFEYFSETQRNKGNFPGRFSGRQFSNSRSEMNVSTLELGDSALYLCASSPAGGGETQYFGPGTRLLVL.

Here the CDR3 DNA reads TGTGCCAGCGGCCCCGGACAGAATAGCAATCAGCCCCAGCATTTT. This translates into CASGPGQNSNQPQHF. The V and J genes are TRBV2 and TRBJ1-5, with D tentatively TRBD1 (6 bases). CDR1 is SNHLY, CDR2 FYNNEI, per germline. V lost 8 bases, J lost 0 bases, and 14 bases lay in between. The CDR3 has 15 residues.

The chain is built from TRBV5-4 and TRBJ2-2, with 14 bases matching TRBD2. J lost 6 bases, V lost 4 bases, and 2 bases had no gene match. From germline, CDR1 is SGHNT and CDR2 YYREEE (reference sequence). The CDR3 consists of 15 residues. The CDR3 reads CASSTGLAGAGELFF. The CDR3, as DNA: TGTGCCAGCAGCACGGGACTAGCGGGAGCCGGGGAGCTGTTTTTT. The full variable domain, with the rest looked up from reference TRBV5-4 and TRBJ2-2, is ETGVTQSPTHLIKTRGQQVTLRCSSQSGHNTVSWYQQALGQGPQFIFQYYREEENGRGNFPPRFSGLQFPNYSSELNVNALELDDSALYLCASSTGLAGAGELFFGEGSRLTVL.

The chain combines TRBV6-5 with TRBJ1-5; maybe TRBD1 (5 bases). V lost 6 bases to trimming and J lost 0 bases, with 9 bases between them. The CDR3 totals 14 residues. Germline lookup yields CDR1 MNHEY and CDR2 SVGAGI. CDR3 coding DNA: TGTGCCAGCAGCCCCGACAGTAGCAATCAGCCCCAGCATTTT. It specifies CASSPDSSNQPQHF.

This clone was counted once. The chain uses TRBV5-3 and TRBJ2-7, with 8 bases fitting TRBD1. TRBV5-3 is flagged as an ORF with uncertain function. This CDR3 has 15 residues. Unmatched junction bases numbered 9, after V lost 5 bases and J lost 2 bases. CDR3 region: CARRTNRGRTYEQYF. The CDR3, as DNA: TGTGCCAGAAGAACGAACAGGGGGAGAACCTACGAGCAGTACTTC.

The gene calls are TRBV7-8 and TRBJ1-1, with D perhaps TRBD1 (6 bases). The CDR3 is made up of 16 amino acids. V was shortened by 5 bases and J by 4 bases, with 20 bases between the two germline ends. The germline V gene has CDR1 SGHVS and CDR2 FQNEAQ. The CDR3 DNA is TGTGCCAGCAGCCCCTCCGGCGGGGGGGCGGGCACTGAAGCTTTCTTT. Protein: CASSPSGGGAGTEAFF.

The chain is built from TRBV7-9 and TRBJ2-1, with D maybe TRBD2 (5 bases). V lost 5 bases and J lost 9, with 14 bases in between. The germline gives CDR1 SEHNR, CDR2 FQNEAQ (reference sequence). This CDR3 region has 13 residues. CDR3 coding DNA: TGTGCCAGCAGCCTATCCACAGAGGGTGAGCAGTTCTTC. The encoded protein is CASSLSTEGEQFF. Supplemented by reference TRBV7-9 and TRBJ2-1, the full variable domain reads DTGVSQNPRHKITKRGQNVTFRCDPISEHNRLYWYRQTLGQGPEFLTYFQNEAQLEKSRLLSDRFSAERPKGSFSTLEIQRTEQGDSAMYLCASSLSTEGEQFFGPGTRLTVL.

The J gene is TRBJ1-2, the V gene TRBV20-1; TRBD1 matches at 9 bases. V trimming: 5 bases; J trimming: 7 bases; junction bases outside the gene matches: 2. This CDR3 spans 11 amino acids. Germline V gene data show CDR1 as DFQATT and CDR2 as SNEGSKA (reference sequence). CDR3 region: CSAETGGGYTF. CDR3 nucleotides: TGCAGTGCTGAGACAGGGGGTGGCTACACCTTC.

This clone came up once. This chain joins TRBV7-9 and TRBJ2-7, with 9 bases that match TRBD2. The CDR3 is 15 residues long. The ends lost 5 bases at V and 0 bases at J; junction bases unmatched: 5. Germline CDR1 reads SEHNR; CDR2 reads FQNEAQ (reference sequence). The CDR3 is CASSTNSGSSYEQYF. CDR3 nucleotides: TGTGCCAGCAGCACGAATAGCGGGAGCTCCTACGAGCAGTACTTC. Full variable domain (missing parts from reference TRBV7-9 and TRBJ2-7): DTGVSQNPRHKITKRGQNVTFRCDPISEHNRLYWYRQTLGQGPEFLTYFQNEAQLEKSRLLSDRFSAERPKGSFSTLEIQRTEQGDSAMYLCASSTNSGSSYEQYFGPGTRLTVT.

CDR3 sequence reads: CASSETPLGYTEAFF. The CDR3 coding sequence is TGTGCCAGCAGTGAAACCCCGTTGGGCTACACTGAAGCTTTCTTT. The chain joins TRBV6-1 to TRBJ1-1; D not certain. Germline loops: CDR1 MNHNS, CDR2 SASEGT. This CDR3 is 15 amino acids long. V was trimmed by 2 bases and J by 3 bases, leaving 13 bases between them.

This chain uses TRBV5-6 with TRBJ1-1, with D possibly matching TRBD1 (5 bases). The ends were cut back, 4 bases at V and 5 bases at J, with 15 bases in the middle. Germline CDR1 is SGHDT and CDR2 is YYEEEE. This CDR3 has 14 residues. CDR3 region: CASSLPDAGTEAFF. The CDR3 coding sequence is TGTGCCAGCAGCCTTCCGGACGCAGGGACTGAAGCTTTCTTT. Full variable domain (remainder filled in from reference TRBV5-6 and TRBJ1-1): DAGVTQSPTHLIKTRGQQVTLRCSPKSGHDTVSWYQQALGQGPQFIFQYYEEEERQRGNFPDRFSGHQFPNYSSELNVNALLLGDSALYLCASSLPDAGTEAFFGQGTRLTVV.

CDR3 sequence (DNA): TGTGCCAGCACTTCGGACAGGGTAGAGACCCAGTACTTC. Amino acids: CASTSDRVETQYF. This chain uses TRBV12-3 or TRBV12-4 with TRBJ2-5, with 8 bases fitting TRBD1. CDR3 length: 13 residues. Unmatched junction bases numbered 5, after V lost 7 bases and J lost 4 bases.

The chain carries TRBV2 and TRBJ1-2; D not resolved. Germline CDR1 is SNHLY and CDR2 is FYNNEI. This CDR3 has 13 residues. The V end lost 6 bases, the J end lost 0 bases, and 8 bases lay between the germline ends. The CDR3 bases are TGTGCCAGCAGGGCGGGTACTAACTATGGCTACACCTTC. Its translation is CASRAGTNYGYTF.

This clone was picked up one time. This chain joins TRBV19 and TRBJ1-1; TRBD1 is a possible D gene (5 bases). The CDR3 consists of 13 residues. CDR1 and CDR2 from the germline V gene are LNHDA and SQIVND (reference sequence). V lost 7 bases and J 0 bases, leaving 9 bases between the germline ends. The CDR3 DNA sequence: TGTGCCAGTATCCGACAGTTGAACACTGAAGCTTTCTTT. Residues: CASIRQLNTEAFF.

In nucleotides, the CDR3 is TGTGCCAGCAGCCAAGGTAGCGTTAGCTCCTACGAGCAGTACTTC. Translating gives CASSQGSVSSYEQYF. V is TRBV3-1 (or the pseudogene TRBV3-2) and J is TRBJ2-7; a weak D match, TRBD2 (5 bases). Germline V gene lookup returns CDR1 LGHDT and CDR2 YNNKEL (reference sequence). The length of the CDR3 is 15 residues. The V and J ends lost 1 base and 0 bases respectively, with 10 bases between them.

The V call is TRBV3-1 (or the pseudogene TRBV3-2), the J call TRBJ2-7, with D unresolved. The CDR3 is made up of 14 amino acids. The ends were cut back, 0 bases at V and 6 bases at J, with 12 bases in the middle. Per the germline V gene, CDR1 is LGHDT and CDR2 is YNNKEL (reference sequence). CDR3 coding DNA: TGTGCCAGCAGCCAAGATCTCGCGGATCGCGAGCAGTACTTC. Protein product: CASSQDLADREQYF.

The chain carries TRBV4-2 and TRBJ2-1, with D possibly matching TRBD2 (5 bases). The CDR3 runs 16 residues. Deletions cut 0 bases from V and 5 bases from J, with 14 bases between. CDR1 LGHNA and CDR2 YNFKEQ come from the germline V gene. CDR3 in amino acids: CASSQDKSGLNNEQFF. The CDR3 region has the DNA TGTGCCAGCAGCCAAGATAAGAGCGGACTGAACAATGAGCAGTTCTTC.

The chain links TRBV7-3 to TRBJ2-3; maybe TRBD2 (5 bases). V shed 6 bases and J shed 3 bases, with 16 bases lying between them. The CDR3 consists of 15 residues. The V gene's germline CDR1 is SGHTA and CDR2 FQGTGA. The CDR3 coding sequence is TGTGCCAGCAGTCGAAGCGGCACCGGTACAGATACGCAGTATTTT. It encodes CASSRSGTGTDTQYF.

The chain couples TRBV30 to TRBJ1-5, with D possibly being TRBD1 (6 bases). CDR1 is GTSNPN, CDR2 SVGIG, per germline (reference sequence). Trimming stripped 1 base from V and 5 bases from J, with 9 bases between. The CDR3 loop spans 13 amino acids. CDR3 DNA sequence: TGTGCCTGGAGTGGGGGGCCGGATCAGCCCCAGCATTTT. This encodes CAWSGGPDQPQHF.

CDR3 sequence (DNA): TGTGCCTGGACAGGTTACACTGAAGCTTTCTTT. Its translation: CAWTGYTEAFF. V and J are TRBV30 and TRBJ1-1; D is unclear. V was cut by 4 bases and J by 3 bases, with 6 bases left in between. The CDR3 is made up of 11 amino acids. CDR1 and CDR2 from the germline V gene are GTSNPN and SVGIG (reference sequence).

The chain joins TRBV5-5 to TRBJ2-1, with D uncertain. The CDR3 runs 13 residues. The germline V gene has CDR1 SGHKS and CDR2 YYEKEE (reference sequence). V shed 4 bases and J shed 5 bases, with 10 bases lying between them. Written as DNA, the CDR3 is TGTGCCAGCAGCGGTAGTCCCAACAATGAGCAGTTCTTC. It translates to CASSGSPNNEQFF.

The chain employs TRBV23-1 and TRBJ1-1; a weak D match, TRBD1 (6 bases). TRBV23-1 carries the ORF label, with uncertain function. The CDR3 spans 16 residues. V lost 7 bases and J 1 base, leaving 19 bases between the germline ends. CDR3 DNA sequence: TGCGCCAGCAATAAGGACGGAACGGGACAGAACACTGAAGCTTTCTTT. Amino acid sequence: CASNKDGTGQNTEAFF.

This chain links TRBV6-4 with TRBJ1-1; no reliable D call. The CDR3 covers 14 residues. Trimming left V 6 bases short and J 0 bases short, with 11 bases between. Germline CDR1 is MRHNA and CDR2 is SNTAGT. CDR3 DNA sequence: TGTGCCAGCAGCAGAGAGGCATTGAACACTGAAGCTTTCTTT. Translated, it gives CASSREALNTEAFF.

The chain employs TRBV5-1 and TRBJ2-5, with a tentative D call TRBD1 (5 bases). The V end was cut by 5 bases, the J end by 5 bases, with 13 bases between. CDR3 size: 13 residues. CDR1 SGHRS and CDR2 YFSETQ come from the germline V gene. Here the CDR3 reads CASRGLGMETQYF. For the CDR3, the DNA is TGCGCCAGCAGGGGGCTAGGGATGGAGACCCAGTACTTC.

V usage is TRBV30 and J usage is TRBJ1-5, with D hard to call. The CDR3 is made up of 13 amino acids. From germline, CDR1 is GTSNPN and CDR2 SVGIG (reference sequence). Trimming took 1 base from V and 7 from J, leaving 11 bases between them. DNA of the CDR3: TGTGCCTGGAGTGGAAACAGTGCCCAGCCCCAGCATTTT. It encodes CAWSGNSAQPQHF.

The V and J genes are TRBV7-8 and TRBJ2-1; TRBD2 agrees at 11 bases. The V segment lost 0 bases and the J segment 4 bases; nucleotides outside the gene matches: 5. The V gene's germline CDR1 is SGHVS and CDR2 FQNEAQ. The CDR3 is 17 amino acids. This chain's CDR3 is CASSLALIAGGYNEQFF. For the CDR3, the DNA is TGTGCCAGCAGCTTAGCCCTAATAGCGGGAGGGTACAATGAGCAGTTCTTC. The full variable domain, in which reference TRBV7-8 and TRBJ2-1 provide the parts outside the CDR3, is GAGVSQSPRYKVAKRGQDVALRCDPISGHVSLFWYQQALGQGPEFLTYFQNEAQLDKSGLPSDRFFAERPEGSVSTLKIQRTQQEDSAVYLCASSLALIAGGYNEQFFGPGTRLTVL.